This T cell receptor beta chain was obtained from a study of regulatory T cells in long-lasting Graves disease. Study-level results: Newly diagnosed Graves' patients had higher TCR diversity than persistent ones. TRBV28, TRBJ1-2 and TRBJ2-5 were favored in persistent disease.

Germline V gene data show CDR1 as MNHEY and CDR2 as SMNVEV (reference sequence). Inclusive of both ends, the CDR3 amounts to 14 amino acids. In building TCR beta libraries, iRepertoire HTBI primers were used together with Arm-PCR of CDR3 regions. TCRdb independently ran MiXCR on the multiplex PCR reads; one entry per CDR3 protein. The data contain 520,000 or so distinct CDR3 sequences, more than 10% of them singletons. Time point specified: newly diagnosed GD, antithyroid drugs for less than 3 months. From RNA extracted from PBMCs, the TCR library was made. Remarks on this clonotype: What it binds is not known. A far larger clone is just one base off, so this is likely a read error. This is likely a read error, given that the CDR3 carries no conserved phenylalanine or tryptophan at its end. The DNA is left out, because the CDR3 cannot be placed on it with certainty; the CDR3 is given as TCRdb lists it.

This sample was shared with a second study, whose subject was T cells in Graves' hyperthyroidism and ophthalmopathy.

This specimen consisted of peripheral blood mononuclear cells (PBMCs), obtained at new diagnosis, from a patient treated with antithyroid drugs. This chain links TRBV27 with TRBJ2-3; the D call TRBD1 from the table was never checked on the DNA. This TCR was sampled from a woman between 25 and 40 years old with Graves disease. The CDR3 reads CASSVTGTGGSTFL.